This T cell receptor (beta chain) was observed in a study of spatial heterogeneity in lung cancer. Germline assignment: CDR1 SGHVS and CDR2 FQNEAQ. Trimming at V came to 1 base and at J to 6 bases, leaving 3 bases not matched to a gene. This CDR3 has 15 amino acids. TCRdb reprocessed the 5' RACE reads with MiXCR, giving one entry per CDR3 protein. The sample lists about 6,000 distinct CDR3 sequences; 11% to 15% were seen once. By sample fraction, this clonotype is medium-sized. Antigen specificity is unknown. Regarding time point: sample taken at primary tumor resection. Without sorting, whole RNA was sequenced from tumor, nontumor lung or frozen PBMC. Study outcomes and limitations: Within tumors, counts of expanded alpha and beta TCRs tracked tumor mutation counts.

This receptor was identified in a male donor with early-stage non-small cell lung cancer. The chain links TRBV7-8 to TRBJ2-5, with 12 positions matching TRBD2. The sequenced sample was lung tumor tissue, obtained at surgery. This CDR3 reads CASSLVGLAGKTQYF. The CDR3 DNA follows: TGTGCCAGCAGCTTAGTAGGACTAGCGGGAAAGACCCAGTACTTC.